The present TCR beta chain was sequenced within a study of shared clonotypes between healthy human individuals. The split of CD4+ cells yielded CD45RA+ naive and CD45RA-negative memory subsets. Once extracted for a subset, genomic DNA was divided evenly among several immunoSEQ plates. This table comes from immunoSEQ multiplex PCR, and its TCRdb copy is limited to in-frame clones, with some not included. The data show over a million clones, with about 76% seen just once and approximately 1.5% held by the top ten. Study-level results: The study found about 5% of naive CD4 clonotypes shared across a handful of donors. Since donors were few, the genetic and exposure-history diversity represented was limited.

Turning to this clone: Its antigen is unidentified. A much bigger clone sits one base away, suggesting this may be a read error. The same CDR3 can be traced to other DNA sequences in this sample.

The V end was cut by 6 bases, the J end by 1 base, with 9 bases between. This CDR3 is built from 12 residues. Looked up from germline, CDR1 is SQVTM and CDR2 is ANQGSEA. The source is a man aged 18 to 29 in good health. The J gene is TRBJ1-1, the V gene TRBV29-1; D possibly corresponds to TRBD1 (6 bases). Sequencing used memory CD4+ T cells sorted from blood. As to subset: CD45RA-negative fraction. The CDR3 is CSVTQGNTEAFF. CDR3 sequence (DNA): TGCAGCGTGACACAGGGGAACACTGAAGCTTTCTTT.